This T cell receptor beta chain was captured in a study of T cell clusters in autoimmune cytopenias. With respect to this clonotype: Its antigen is unknown.

Study outcomes and limitations: A dominant lymphoma-associated repertoire apparently masked the cluster-lack signature in secondary cytopenia versus chronic lymphocytic leukemia.

TRB was amplified by touch-down multiplex PCR, primer pools A and B combined. Each CDR3 protein gets one entry in TCRdb, which reprocessed the multiplex PCR reads and gives no DNA. The sample's table shows almost 7,000 distinct CDR3 sequences. Each sample's input was about 270 ng genomic DNA, 38,000 or so genome equivalents. The same sample was also studied in work on T cell repertoires in aging, cancer and after chemotherapy. That source adds: Compared with age-matched healthy donors, untreated hematological or solid cancer patients showed higher blood TCR clonality.

Material for sequencing was peripheral blood. The receptor was derived from a human donor in good health.

Here the CDR3 reads CASSWAGTSGVNEQFF. The V call is TRBV27, the J call TRBJ2-1; TCRdb returns TRBD2, unconfirmable since there is no DNA. The germline CDR1 and CDR2 sequences are MNHEY and SMNVEV (reference sequence). The CDR3 length is 16 residues.